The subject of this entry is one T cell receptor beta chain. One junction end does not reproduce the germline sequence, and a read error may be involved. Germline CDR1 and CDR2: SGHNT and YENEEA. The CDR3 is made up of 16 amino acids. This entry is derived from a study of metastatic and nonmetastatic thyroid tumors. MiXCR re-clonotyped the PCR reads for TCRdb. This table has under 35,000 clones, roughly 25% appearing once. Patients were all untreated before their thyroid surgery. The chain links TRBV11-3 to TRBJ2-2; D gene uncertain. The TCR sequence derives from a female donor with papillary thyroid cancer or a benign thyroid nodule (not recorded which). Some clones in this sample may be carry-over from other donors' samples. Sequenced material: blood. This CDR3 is CGSSFRILGETWELFF. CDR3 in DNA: TGTGGCAGCAGCTTTAGGATTTTGGGCGAGACCTGGGAGCTGTTTTTT.